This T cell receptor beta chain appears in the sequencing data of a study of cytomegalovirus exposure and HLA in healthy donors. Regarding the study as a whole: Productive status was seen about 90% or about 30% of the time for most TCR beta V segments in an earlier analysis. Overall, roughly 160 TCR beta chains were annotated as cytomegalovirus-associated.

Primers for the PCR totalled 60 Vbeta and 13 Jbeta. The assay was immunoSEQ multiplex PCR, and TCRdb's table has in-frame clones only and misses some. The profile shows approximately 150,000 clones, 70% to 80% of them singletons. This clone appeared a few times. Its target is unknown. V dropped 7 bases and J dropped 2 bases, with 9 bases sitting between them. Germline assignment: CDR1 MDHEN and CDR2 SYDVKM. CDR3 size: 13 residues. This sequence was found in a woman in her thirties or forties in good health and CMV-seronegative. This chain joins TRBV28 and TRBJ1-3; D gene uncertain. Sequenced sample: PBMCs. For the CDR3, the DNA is TGTGCCAGCACGGAGCCTCCTGGAAACACCATATATTTT. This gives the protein CASTEPPGNTIYF.